One sample yielded the 27 T cell receptor beta chains listed below, sequenced in a study of CD8 T cells in Susac syndrome. RNA in amounts of roughly 0.5 to 1 ug was reverse transcribed with random hexamers. TCRdb reanalysed the immunoSEQ multiplex PCR reads using MiXCR and keeps one entry per CDR3 protein. The sample records fewer than 300,000 distinct CDR3 sequences, roughly 84% being singletons. The sequencing input was CD8+ T cells from PBMCs. Receptors were obtained from a human donor with multiple sclerosis.

The chain has TRBV7-9 and TRBJ1-3, with no clear D. Germline V gene data show CDR1 as SEHNR and CDR2 as FQNEAQ (reference sequence). Trimming left V 0 bases short and J 3 bases short, with 0 bases between. The CDR3 spans 12 residues. CDR3 loop: CASSLAGNTIYF. The DNA for the CDR3 is TGTGCCAGCAGCTTAGCTGGAAACACCATATATTTT.

V gene TRBV5-4 combines with J gene TRBJ2-7; TRBD1 matches at 7 bases. Germline CDR1 and CDR2: SGHNT and YYREEE (reference sequence). With 0 bases clipped from V and 3 bases from J, the junction kept 6 bases outside the gene matches. The CDR3 loop spans 15 amino acids. As DNA, the CDR3 is TGTGCCAGCAGCTTGGGGACAGGACCCTTCTACGAGCAGTACTTC. It translates to CASSLGTGPFYEQYF.

The chain is built from TRBV10-3 and TRBJ2-3, with a possible D match to TRBD1 (6 bases). V gave up 3 bases and J gave up 1 base, with 14 bases separating them. Germline lookup yields CDR1 ENHRY and CDR2 SYGVKD. The CDR3 runs 16 residues. CDR3: CAISDTRGSGTDTQYF. For the CDR3, the DNA is TGTGCCATCAGTGACACCAGGGGTTCGGGCACAGATACGCAGTATTTT.

This clonotype showed up just a few times. This rearrangement joins TRBV19 to TRBJ2-3, with 10 positions matching TRBD2. The CDR3 covers 17 residues. The V segment lost 5 bases and the J segment 2 bases; nucleotides outside the gene matches: 10. From germline, CDR1 is LNHDA and CDR2 SQIVND (reference sequence). The CDR3 loop reads CASSSDQLAGHTDTQYF. The CDR3 nucleotides are TGTGCCAGTAGTTCCGACCAACTAGCGGGGCACACAGATACGCAGTATTTT.

This clonotype was seen only once. This rearrangement joins TRBV20-1 to TRBJ1-1; D ambiguous. The CDR3 length is 10 residues. Trimming took off 6 bases at V and 11 bases at J, with 13 bases between the two ends. CDR1 is DFQATT and CDR2 is SNEGSKA in the germline V gene (reference sequence). The CDR3 DNA sequence: TGCAGTGCACCGGAACGCGGGGCTTTCTTT. It codes for CSAPERGAFF.

V gene TRBV12-3 or TRBV12-4 combines with J gene TRBJ2-1, with TRBD2 as a possible D gene (5 bases). This CDR3 has 14 amino acids. V was trimmed by 2 bases and J by 10 bases, leaving 15 bases between them. The CDR3 DNA sequence: TGTGCCAGCAGTTTATCTAGCCCTTTCGCCGAGCAGTTCTTC. Protein product: CASSLSSPFAEQFF.

This clonotype occurred once. The rearrangement joins TRBV28 to TRBJ2-3; D gene unclear. Trimming cost V 3 bases and J 0 bases, with 10 bases left between them. This CDR3 is 15 amino acids long. In germline, CDR1 is MDHEN, CDR2 SYDVKM. CDR3 residues: CASSFWDLSTDTQYF. The CDR3 DNA reads as TGTGCCAGCAGTTTCTGGGATCTAAGCACAGATACGCAGTATTTT.

This chain connects TRBV5-1 to TRBJ2-3; perhaps TRBD2 as D (6 bases). The V gene lost 6 bases and the J gene lost 4 bases, with 24 bases spanning the gap. Germline CDR1 is SGHRS and CDR2 is YFSETQ. The CDR3 consists of 17 residues. Written as DNA, the CDR3 is TGCGCCAGCATCCTTACGGGGTGGCGGGAACACCCAGATACGCAGTATTTT. Amino acids: CASILTGWREHPDTQYF.

This chain joins TRBV28 and TRBJ2-7, with D tentatively TRBD2 (6 bases). Trimming left V 3 bases short and J 2 bases short, with 32 bases between. There are 21 residues in the CDR3. Germline V lookup: CDR1 MDHEN, CDR2 SYDVKM. For the CDR3, the DNA is TGTGCCAGCAGTTTTTGGGTGGCCCCCCTAGAAGGGAGGAATCTGACCTACGAGCAGTACTTC. Protein product: CASSFWVAPLEGRNLTYEQYF. Full variable domain (rest looked up from reference TRBV28 and TRBJ2-7): DVKVTQSSRYLVKRTGEKVFLECVQDMDHENMFWYRQDPGLGLRLIYFSYDVKMKEKGDIPEGYSVSREKKERFSLILESASTNQTSMYLCASSFWVAPLEGRNLTYEQYFGPGTRLTVT.

This clonotype has only a few counts. The gene calls are TRBV24-1 and TRBJ1-1, with a tentative D call TRBD1 (6 bases). V lost 9 bases, J lost 10 bases, and 17 bases lay in between. Germline values: CDR1 KGHDR, CDR2 SFDVKD. The CDR3 is 12 residues long. The CDR3 loop is CATPTGTTRAFF. CDR3 coding DNA: TGTGCCACCCCCACCGGGACAACTCGAGCTTTCTTT.

The V gene is TRBV4-2, the J gene TRBJ2-2, with 10 bases aligning to TRBD2. CDR3 length: 17 residues. The junction had 10 bases not matched to a gene; V was cut back by 0 bases and J by 9 bases. CDR1 is LGHNA, CDR2 YNFKEQ, per germline. The DNA of the CDR3 is TGTGCCAGCAGCCAAGATCAGCGGGAGGGCCGAGTGTGGGAGCTGTTTTTT. Translated, it gives CASSQDQREGRVWELFF.

V gene TRBV6-1 combines with J gene TRBJ1-1; 9 bases fit TRBD1. This CDR3 contains 17 residues. Germline trimming cut 6 bases from V and 0 bases from J; bases unmatched to any gene: 11. Looked up from germline, CDR1 is MNHNS and CDR2 is SASEGT. Written as DNA, the CDR3 is TGTGCCAGCAGGGGACAGGGAGCGCGGGGTGTGAACACTGAAGCTTTCTTT. It specifies CASRGQGARGVNTEAFF.

V is TRBV27 and J is TRBJ1-1; 7 nucleotides align to TRBD1. The V segment lost 5 bases and the J segment 10 bases; nucleotides outside the gene matches: 10. Germline CDR1 MNHEY, CDR2 SMNVEV (reference sequence). The CDR3 consists of 13 residues. The CDR3 region is CASSPGQRVAAFF. Written as DNA, the CDR3 is TGTGCCAGCAGTCCGGGACAGAGGGTAGCAGCTTTCTTT.

The J gene is TRBJ2-1, the V gene TRBV12-3 or TRBV12-4; no firm D call. The CDR3 extends over 15 amino acids. V was cut by 2 bases and J by 2 bases, with 10 bases left in between. CDR3 in DNA: TGTGCCAGCAGTTTACCCGGACCCACCTACAATGAGCAGTTCTTC. Translation: CASSLPGPTYNEQFF.

The chain employs TRBV7-8 and TRBJ1-1, with a tentative D call TRBD1 (5 bases). The CDR3 sequence is 13 residues long. Trimming pared 2 bases from V and 7 bases from J, leaving 11 bases between. The V gene's germline CDR1 is SGHVS and CDR2 FQNEAQ. In DNA, the CDR3 is TGTGCCAGCAGCTTAAATGGGGGTATTGAAGCTTTCTTT. Translation gives CASSLNGGIEAFF. The full variable domain, its missing parts supplied by reference TRBV7-8 and TRBJ1-1, is GAGVSQSPRYKVAKRGQDVALRCDPISGHVSLFWYQQALGQGPEFLTYFQNEAQLDKSGLPSDRFFAERPEGSVSTLKIQRTQQEDSAVYLCASSLNGGIEAFFGQGTRLTVV.

The chain couples TRBV4-1 to TRBJ2-3; the D is unclear. V lost 0 bases and J 3 bases, leaving 13 bases between the germline ends. The CDR3 consists of 16 residues. CDR1 is MGHRA, CDR2 YSYEKL, per germline. CDR3 coding DNA: TGCGCCAGCAGCCAAGAACTGGCACCTAGGACAGATACGCAGTATTTT. Residues: CASSQELAPRTDTQYF.

CDR3 DNA sequence: TGTGCCAGCAGCCGCCCCGGGGATGAGCAGTTCTTC. It encodes CASSRPGDEQFF. J is TRBJ2-1 and V is TRBV27; D might be TRBD2 (5 bases). Trimming took off 6 bases at V and 8 bases at J, with 11 bases between the two ends. The germline CDR1 and CDR2 sequences are MNHEY and SMNVEV (reference sequence). The CDR3 is 12 amino acids.

The chain uses TRBV2 and TRBJ1-3; TRBD1 might be the D (5 bases). Germline V lookup: CDR1 SNHLY, CDR2 FYNNEI. The V gene lost 4 bases and the J gene lost 4 bases, with 14 bases spanning the gap. The CDR3 length is 15 residues. CDR3: CASSGSRVGGNTIYF. The DNA of the CDR3 is TGTGCCAGCAGTGGAAGCAGGGTTGGGGGAAACACCATATATTTT.

The chain has TRBV28 and TRBJ1-2; D ambiguous. The CDR3 is made up of 15 amino acids. Germline CDR1 and CDR2: MDHEN and SYDVKM. V was cut by 6 bases and J by 3 bases, with 17 bases left in between. The chain's CDR3 is CASSLGYPVHYGYTF. CDR3 in DNA: TGTGCCAGCAGCTTAGGGTACCCCGTTCACTATGGCTACACCTTC.

The table lists this clonotype with a count of one. The chain combines TRBV10-1 with TRBJ1-1; D gene uncertain. Germline V gene sequence: CDR1 WNHNN, CDR2 SYGVQD (reference sequence). Trimming removed 6 bases at V and 2 bases at J, with 16 bases between. CDR3 length: 15 amino acids. CDR3 nucleotides: TGCGCCAGCAGGGCCACATTAGCGAATAACACTGAAGCTTTCTTT. Translated, it gives CASRATLANNTEAFF.

The CDR3 spells CASSLPQGAEKEKLFF. The CDR3 DNA sequence: TGTGCCAGCAGCTTACCGCAGGGGGCGGAAAAAGAAAAACTGTTTTTT. V usage is TRBV7-9 and J usage is TRBJ1-4, with 8 bases aligning to TRBD1. The length of the CDR3 is 16 residues. V lost 2 bases to trimming and J lost 8 bases; unmatched junction nucleotides: 10. The V gene's germline CDR1 is SEHNR and CDR2 FQNEAQ (reference sequence).

The chain carries TRBV3-1 and TRBJ2-1; 7 bases fit TRBD2. The CDR3 contains 16 residues. J lost 8 bases, V lost 1 base, and 11 bases had no gene match. CDR1 is LGHDT, CDR2 YNNKEL, per germline (reference sequence). The CDR3 bases are TGTGCCAGCAGCCAAGTTGGAGGCGGGAGAATGGATGAGCAGTTCTTC. Translated: CASSQVGGGRMDEQFF.

This clonotype came up once. The gene calls are TRBV7-9 and TRBJ1-4, with D perhaps TRBD1 (5 bases). Deletions cut 4 bases from V and 2 bases from J, with 8 bases between. CDR1 and CDR2 from the germline V gene are SEHNR and FQNEAQ (reference sequence). CDR3 size: 14 residues. CDR3 sequence: CASSSGTTNEKLFF. CDR3 sequence (DNA): TGTGCCAGCAGCTCCGGGACGACTAATGAAAAACTGTTTTTT.

The genes are TRBV9 and TRBJ2-1; D is uncertain. The length of the CDR3 is 13 residues. CDR1 SGDLS and CDR2 YYNGEE come from the germline V gene. The V end was cut by 3 bases, the J end by 10 bases, with 14 bases between. The CDR3, as DNA: TGTGCCAGCAGCGGGGGTGGGGTCGGAGAGCAGTTCTTC. This translates into CASSGGGVGEQFF.

The chain is built from TRBV28 and TRBJ2-4; D is perhaps TRBD2 (5 bases). Germline CDR1 is MDHEN and CDR2 is SYDVKM. The CDR3 is made up of 13 amino acids. Trimming pared 6 bases from V and 11 bases from J, leaving 17 bases between. Written as DNA, the CDR3 is TGTGCCAGCAGGCCAACTAGGGAGCCGGTTCAGTACTTC. Protein sequence: CASRPTREPVQYF.

The rearrangement links TRBV14 to TRBJ2-1; 9 bases are a match to TRBD2. Germline CDR1 reads SGHDN; CDR2 reads FVKESK. CDR3 size: 17 residues. The trim removed 0 bases at V and 3 bases at J, leaving 6 bases unmatched. DNA of the CDR3: TGTGCCAGCAGCCAAGACACCTGGACTAGCGACTACAATGAGCAGTTCTTC. The encoded protein is CASSQDTWTSDYNEQFF.

The chain joins TRBV4-1 to TRBJ2-1; D may be TRBD2 (6 bases). This CDR3 spans 17 amino acids. Trimming took 4 bases from V and 1 from J, leaving 17 bases between them. CDR1 and CDR2 (germline): MGHRA, YSYEKL. The CDR3 here is CASSRTMAGSSYNEQFF. In DNA form, the CDR3 reads TGCGCCAGCAGCCGTACGATGGCGGGAAGTTCCTACAATGAGCAGTTCTTC.